This is a list of T cell receptor beta chains from one sample in a study of T cell responses to AZD1222 COVID-19 vaccine. The table came from immunoSEQ multiplex PCR; TCRdb's copy has only in-frame clones and leaves some out. This table holds under 150,000 clones, 80% to 90% found once. The sample in question was peripheral blood, obtained on day 0 of MenACWY control vaccination. These receptor sequences come from an adult in good health. The CDR3 runs from the conserved cysteine through the conserved F or W. The order of the fields is V gene, clone size, J gene, D gene, CDR3 DNA, CDR3 protein. D genes are given only for firm matches. Clone sizes are given selectively: once, few, many, or a class where the clone is expanded.

v_gene: TRBV28
abundance: NA
j_gene: TRBJ2-3
d_gene: TRBD2
CDR3nt: TGTGCCAGCAGTTTGTGGACTAGCGGGAGAACGGATACGCAGTATTTT
CDR3aa: CASSLWTSGRTDTQYF

v_gene: TRBV7-9
abundance: NA
j_gene: TRBJ1-2
d_gene: TRBD1
CDR3nt: TGTGCCAGCAGGGGAGGACAGGGGGTATCCTATGGCTACACCTTC
CDR3aa: CASRGGQGVSYGYTF

v_gene: TRBV9
abundance: NA
j_gene: TRBJ2-7
d_gene: NA
CDR3nt: TGTGCCAGCAGCCGGGGACCCTCCGCGTTAGAGCAGTACTTC
CDR3aa: CASSRGPSALEQYF

v_gene: TRBV20-1
abundance: few
j_gene: TRBJ2-1
d_gene: NA
CDR3nt: TGCAGTGCTAGTGGGCGTAGCTACAATGAGCAGTTCTTC
CDR3aa: CSASGRSYNEQFF

v_gene: TRBV5-1
abundance: NA
j_gene: TRBJ1-4
d_gene: TRBD1
CDR3nt: TGCGCCAGCAGAAACGGTGACAGGGTGGATGAAAAACTGTTTTTT
CDR3aa: CASRNGDRVDEKLFF

v_gene: TRBV5-1
abundance: few
j_gene: TRBJ1-4
d_gene: NA
CDR3nt: TGCGCCAGCAGCTACGGGGGTGCTGAAAAACTGTTTTTT
CDR3aa: CASSYGGAEKLFF

v_gene: TRBV5-4
abundance: NA
j_gene: TRBJ1-2
d_gene: TRBD1
CDR3nt: TGTGCCAGCAGCTTTCCGCAACTTGGACAGGGGGCTTTCGGCTACACCTTC
CDR3aa: CASSFPQLGQGAFGYTF

v_gene: TRBV30
abundance: NA
j_gene: TRBJ1-1
d_gene: NA
CDR3nt: TGTGCCTGGAGAAGGACAGCACCCATGAACACTGAAGCTTTCTTT
CDR3aa: CAWRRTAPMNTEAFF

v_gene: TRBV4-1
abundance: once
j_gene: TRBJ1-5
d_gene: NA
CDR3nt: TGCGCCAGCAGCCAAGCCGAAGGGGCGCCGGGGCAGCCCCAGCATTTT
CDR3aa: CASSQAEGAPGQPQHF

v_gene: TRBV29-1
abundance: NA
j_gene: TRBJ2-5
d_gene: NA
CDR3nt: TGCAGCGTTGATTTAGCGCGAGAGACCCAGTACTTC
CDR3aa: CSVDLARETQYF

v_gene: TRBV24-1
abundance: NA
j_gene: TRBJ1-2
d_gene: TRBD1
CDR3nt: TGTGCCACCAGTGAAAGGGGGCCGGGACAGGGCTTAGGTGGCTACACCTTC
CDR3aa: CATSERGPGQGLGGYTF

v_gene: TRBV14
abundance: NA
j_gene: TRBJ1-2
d_gene: TRBD1
CDR3nt: TGTGCCAGCAGCCGACCCCGGGACAGCCAACTACGTCACTATGGCTACACCTTC
CDR3aa: CASSRPRDSQLRHYGYTF

v_gene: TRBV30
abundance: NA
j_gene: TRBJ2-1
d_gene: NA
CDR3nt: TGTGCCTGGACCAGGCCATACAATGAGCAGTTCTTC
CDR3aa: CAWTRPYNEQFF

v_gene: TRBV18
abundance: NA
j_gene: TRBJ2-7
d_gene: TRBD2
CDR3nt: TGTGCCAGCTCACCAATTTTCGCGGGAGGAACCTACGAGCAGTACTTC
CDR3aa: CASSPIFAGGTYEQYF

v_gene: TRBV6-2/TRBV6-3
abundance: NA
j_gene: TRBJ2-7
d_gene: NA
CDR3nt: TGTGCCAGCAGTTACTCTACGGGCAACGAGCAGTACTTC
CDR3aa: CASSYSTGNEQYF

v_gene: TRBV5-1
abundance: few
j_gene: TRBJ2-4
d_gene: NA
CDR3nt: TGCGCCAGCAGCTCGGACTGGAACCTAGCCAAAAACATTCAGTACTTC
CDR3aa: CASSSDWNLAKNIQYF

v_gene: TRBV5-1
abundance: NA
j_gene: TRBJ2-7
d_gene: TRBD1
CDR3nt: TGCGCCAGCGAAACGGGACAGGGGGCGCGTTACGAGCAGTACTTC
CDR3aa: CASETGQGARYEQYF

v_gene: TRBV6-5
abundance: NA
j_gene: TRBJ1-1
d_gene: NA
CDR3nt: TGTGCCAGCAGTTACTCAACGGATACCGCTGAAGCTTTCTTT
CDR3aa: CASSYSTDTAEAFF

v_gene: TRBV9
abundance: NA
j_gene: TRBJ2-2
d_gene: NA
CDR3nt: TGTGCCAGCAGCGTAGTTGGAACGAACACCGGGGAGCTGTTTTTT
CDR3aa: CASSVVGTNTGELFF

v_gene: TRBV28
abundance: NA
j_gene: TRBJ1-2
d_gene: NA
CDR3nt: TGTGCCAGCAGTTCCCCCCCGGGGGGGGACGATGGCTACACCTTC
CDR3aa: CASSSPPGGDDGYTF

v_gene: TRBV5-1
abundance: once
j_gene: TRBJ2-1
d_gene: TRBD2
CDR3nt: TGCGCCAGCAGCTTGGAATGGCGGGGGGACAATGAGCAGTTCTTC
CDR3aa: CASSLEWRGDNEQFF

v_gene: TRBV19
abundance: NA
j_gene: TRBJ2-2
d_gene: TRBD2
CDR3nt: TGTGCCAGTAGTGCCGGGACTAGCGGGAGCGGCGGGGAGCTGTTTTTT
CDR3aa: CASSAGTSGSGGELFF

v_gene: TRBV25-1
abundance: NA
j_gene: TRBJ1-5
d_gene: NA
CDR3nt: TGTGCCAGCAGTGAATCCGGCGTTCGGCAGCCCCAGCATTTT
CDR3aa: CASSESGVRQPQHF

v_gene: TRBV2
abundance: NA
j_gene: TRBJ2-5
d_gene: NA
CDR3nt: TGTGCCAGCAGTGAAGAACGGGGGCGAGAGACCCAGTACTTC
CDR3aa: CASSEERGRETQYF

v_gene: TRBV30
abundance: NA
j_gene: TRBJ1-2
d_gene: NA
CDR3nt: TGTGCCTGGAATCAGGTCTCTGAAGGCTACACCTTC
CDR3aa: CAWNQVSEGYTF

v_gene: TRBV30
abundance: NA
j_gene: TRBJ1-2
d_gene: NA
CDR3nt: TGTGCCTGGAGTGGGATAAAGGCCGCTAACTATGGCTACACCTTC
CDR3aa: CAWSGIKAANYGYTF

v_gene: TRBV23-1
abundance: few
j_gene: TRBJ1-4
d_gene: NA
CDR3nt: TGCGCCAGCATTCCTCGGACAACCGTCTTGATTAATGAAAAACTGTTTTTT
CDR3aa: CASIPRTTVLINEKLFF

v_gene: TRBV6-5
abundance: once
j_gene: TRBJ1-1
d_gene: NA
CDR3nt: TGTGCCAGCAGCCCGGCCGACAGATTGAACACTGAAGCTTTCTTT
CDR3aa: CASSPADRLNTEAFF

v_gene: TRBV28
abundance: NA
j_gene: TRBJ1-5
d_gene: NA
CDR3nt: TGTGCCAGCATCCCCGACGGATTCAATCAGCCCCAGCATTTT
CDR3aa: CASIPDGFNQPQHF

v_gene: TRBV6-1
abundance: NA
j_gene: TRBJ1-5
d_gene: NA
CDR3nt: TGTGCCAGCAGTGTCTCCCGGCAGGGAGGCAATCAGCCCCAGCATTTT
CDR3aa: CASSVSRQGGNQPQHF

v_gene: TRBV28
abundance: NA
j_gene: TRBJ2-3
d_gene: TRBD2
CDR3nt: TGTGCCAGCATTACACTAGCGGGCACGCAGTATTTT
CDR3aa: CASITLAGTQYF

v_gene: TRBV19
abundance: NA
j_gene: TRBJ1-5
d_gene: NA
CDR3nt: TGTGCCAGTAGGCGGGACTCACCCCATCAGCCCCAGCATTTT
CDR3aa: CASRRDSPHQPQHF

v_gene: TRBV5-4
abundance: NA
j_gene: TRBJ1-3
d_gene: TRBD1
CDR3nt: TGTGCCAGCAGCTTGGGTAGAGACAGGGAAGGTGGAAACACCATATATTTT
CDR3aa: CASSLGRDREGGNTIYF